This TCR beta chain was observed in a study of blood T cell repertoires in COVID-19. Study as a whole: Acute-phase and convalescent COVID-19 samples originated in the United States, Italy and Spain. T cells, B-cell-depleted T cells, or PBMCs supplied cDNA or gDNA.

In the authors' workflow: The authors estimated nucleated cell counts from reference gene primer amplification. The protocol was immunoSEQ multiplex PCR, while the TCRdb copy is restricted to in-frame clones and leaves out a portion. The D gene and trimming were derived from the DNA, and the V and J assignments and clone size from that table. The sample has more than 250,000 clones, more than 75% seen once; the top ten hold 1%. The source material was peripheral blood. The sequence was obtained from a man aged 50-60 years with active or convalescent COVID-19.

The CDR3 reads CAWSVEASGYRGTQYF. DNA of the CDR3: TGTGCCTGGAGTGTAGAGGCTAGCGGGTACCGAGGGACCCAGTACTTC. This sequence joins TRBV30 and TRBJ2-5, with TRBD2 identical over 8 bases. The CDR3 runs 16 residues. J gave up 7 bases and V 0 bases, and 13 bases lay outside the gene matches. Germline CDR1 reads GTSNPN; CDR2 reads SVGIG (reference sequence).